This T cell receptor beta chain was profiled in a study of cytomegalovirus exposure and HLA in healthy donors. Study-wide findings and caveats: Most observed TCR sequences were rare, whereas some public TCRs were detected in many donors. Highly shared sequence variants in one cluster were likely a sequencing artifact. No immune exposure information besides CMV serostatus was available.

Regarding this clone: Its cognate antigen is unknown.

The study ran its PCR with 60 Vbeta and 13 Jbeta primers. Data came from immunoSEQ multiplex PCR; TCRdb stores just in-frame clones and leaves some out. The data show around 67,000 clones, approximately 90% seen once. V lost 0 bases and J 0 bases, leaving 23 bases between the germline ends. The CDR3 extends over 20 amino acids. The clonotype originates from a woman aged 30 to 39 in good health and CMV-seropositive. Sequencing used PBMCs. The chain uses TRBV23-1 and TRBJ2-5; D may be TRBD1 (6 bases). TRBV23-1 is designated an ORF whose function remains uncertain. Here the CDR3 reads CASSQSEWGTRMPDQETQYF. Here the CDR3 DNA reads TGCGCCAGCAGTCAATCTGAGTGGGGGACAAGAATGCCCGACCAAGAGACCCAGTACTTC.